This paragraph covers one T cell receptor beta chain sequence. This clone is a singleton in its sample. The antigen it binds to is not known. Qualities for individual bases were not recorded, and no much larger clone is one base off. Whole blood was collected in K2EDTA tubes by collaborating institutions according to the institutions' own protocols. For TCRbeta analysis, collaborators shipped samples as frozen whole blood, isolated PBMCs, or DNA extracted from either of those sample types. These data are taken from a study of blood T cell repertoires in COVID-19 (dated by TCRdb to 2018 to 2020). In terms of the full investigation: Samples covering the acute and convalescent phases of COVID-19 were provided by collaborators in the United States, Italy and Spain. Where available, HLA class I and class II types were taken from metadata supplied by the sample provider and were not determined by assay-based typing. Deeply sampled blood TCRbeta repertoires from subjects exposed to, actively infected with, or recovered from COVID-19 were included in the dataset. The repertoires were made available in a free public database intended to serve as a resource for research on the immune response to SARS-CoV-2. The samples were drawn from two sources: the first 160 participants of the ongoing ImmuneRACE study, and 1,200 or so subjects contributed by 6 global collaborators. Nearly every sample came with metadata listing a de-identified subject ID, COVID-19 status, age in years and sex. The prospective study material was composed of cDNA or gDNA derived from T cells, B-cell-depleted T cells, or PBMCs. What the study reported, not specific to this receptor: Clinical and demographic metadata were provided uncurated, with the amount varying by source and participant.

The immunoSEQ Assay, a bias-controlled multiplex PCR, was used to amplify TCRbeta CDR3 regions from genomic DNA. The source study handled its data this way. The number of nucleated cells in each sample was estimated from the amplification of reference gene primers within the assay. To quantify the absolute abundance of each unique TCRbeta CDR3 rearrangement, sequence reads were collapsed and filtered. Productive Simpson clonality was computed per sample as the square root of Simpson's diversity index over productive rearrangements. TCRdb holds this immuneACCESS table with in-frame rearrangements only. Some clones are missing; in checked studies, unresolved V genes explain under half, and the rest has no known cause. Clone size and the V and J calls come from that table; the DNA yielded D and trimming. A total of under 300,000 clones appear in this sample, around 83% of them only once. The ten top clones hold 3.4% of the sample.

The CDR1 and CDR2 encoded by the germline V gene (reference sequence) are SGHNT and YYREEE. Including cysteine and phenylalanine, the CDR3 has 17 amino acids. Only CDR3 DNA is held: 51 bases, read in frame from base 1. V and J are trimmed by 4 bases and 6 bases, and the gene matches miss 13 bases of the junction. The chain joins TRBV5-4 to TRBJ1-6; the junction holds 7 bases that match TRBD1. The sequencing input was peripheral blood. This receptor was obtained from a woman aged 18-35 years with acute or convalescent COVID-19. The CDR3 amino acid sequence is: CASSLGIAGTANSPLHF. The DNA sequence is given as TGTGCCAGCAGCCTGGGAATCGCCGGGACAGCTAATTCACCCCTCCACTTT.